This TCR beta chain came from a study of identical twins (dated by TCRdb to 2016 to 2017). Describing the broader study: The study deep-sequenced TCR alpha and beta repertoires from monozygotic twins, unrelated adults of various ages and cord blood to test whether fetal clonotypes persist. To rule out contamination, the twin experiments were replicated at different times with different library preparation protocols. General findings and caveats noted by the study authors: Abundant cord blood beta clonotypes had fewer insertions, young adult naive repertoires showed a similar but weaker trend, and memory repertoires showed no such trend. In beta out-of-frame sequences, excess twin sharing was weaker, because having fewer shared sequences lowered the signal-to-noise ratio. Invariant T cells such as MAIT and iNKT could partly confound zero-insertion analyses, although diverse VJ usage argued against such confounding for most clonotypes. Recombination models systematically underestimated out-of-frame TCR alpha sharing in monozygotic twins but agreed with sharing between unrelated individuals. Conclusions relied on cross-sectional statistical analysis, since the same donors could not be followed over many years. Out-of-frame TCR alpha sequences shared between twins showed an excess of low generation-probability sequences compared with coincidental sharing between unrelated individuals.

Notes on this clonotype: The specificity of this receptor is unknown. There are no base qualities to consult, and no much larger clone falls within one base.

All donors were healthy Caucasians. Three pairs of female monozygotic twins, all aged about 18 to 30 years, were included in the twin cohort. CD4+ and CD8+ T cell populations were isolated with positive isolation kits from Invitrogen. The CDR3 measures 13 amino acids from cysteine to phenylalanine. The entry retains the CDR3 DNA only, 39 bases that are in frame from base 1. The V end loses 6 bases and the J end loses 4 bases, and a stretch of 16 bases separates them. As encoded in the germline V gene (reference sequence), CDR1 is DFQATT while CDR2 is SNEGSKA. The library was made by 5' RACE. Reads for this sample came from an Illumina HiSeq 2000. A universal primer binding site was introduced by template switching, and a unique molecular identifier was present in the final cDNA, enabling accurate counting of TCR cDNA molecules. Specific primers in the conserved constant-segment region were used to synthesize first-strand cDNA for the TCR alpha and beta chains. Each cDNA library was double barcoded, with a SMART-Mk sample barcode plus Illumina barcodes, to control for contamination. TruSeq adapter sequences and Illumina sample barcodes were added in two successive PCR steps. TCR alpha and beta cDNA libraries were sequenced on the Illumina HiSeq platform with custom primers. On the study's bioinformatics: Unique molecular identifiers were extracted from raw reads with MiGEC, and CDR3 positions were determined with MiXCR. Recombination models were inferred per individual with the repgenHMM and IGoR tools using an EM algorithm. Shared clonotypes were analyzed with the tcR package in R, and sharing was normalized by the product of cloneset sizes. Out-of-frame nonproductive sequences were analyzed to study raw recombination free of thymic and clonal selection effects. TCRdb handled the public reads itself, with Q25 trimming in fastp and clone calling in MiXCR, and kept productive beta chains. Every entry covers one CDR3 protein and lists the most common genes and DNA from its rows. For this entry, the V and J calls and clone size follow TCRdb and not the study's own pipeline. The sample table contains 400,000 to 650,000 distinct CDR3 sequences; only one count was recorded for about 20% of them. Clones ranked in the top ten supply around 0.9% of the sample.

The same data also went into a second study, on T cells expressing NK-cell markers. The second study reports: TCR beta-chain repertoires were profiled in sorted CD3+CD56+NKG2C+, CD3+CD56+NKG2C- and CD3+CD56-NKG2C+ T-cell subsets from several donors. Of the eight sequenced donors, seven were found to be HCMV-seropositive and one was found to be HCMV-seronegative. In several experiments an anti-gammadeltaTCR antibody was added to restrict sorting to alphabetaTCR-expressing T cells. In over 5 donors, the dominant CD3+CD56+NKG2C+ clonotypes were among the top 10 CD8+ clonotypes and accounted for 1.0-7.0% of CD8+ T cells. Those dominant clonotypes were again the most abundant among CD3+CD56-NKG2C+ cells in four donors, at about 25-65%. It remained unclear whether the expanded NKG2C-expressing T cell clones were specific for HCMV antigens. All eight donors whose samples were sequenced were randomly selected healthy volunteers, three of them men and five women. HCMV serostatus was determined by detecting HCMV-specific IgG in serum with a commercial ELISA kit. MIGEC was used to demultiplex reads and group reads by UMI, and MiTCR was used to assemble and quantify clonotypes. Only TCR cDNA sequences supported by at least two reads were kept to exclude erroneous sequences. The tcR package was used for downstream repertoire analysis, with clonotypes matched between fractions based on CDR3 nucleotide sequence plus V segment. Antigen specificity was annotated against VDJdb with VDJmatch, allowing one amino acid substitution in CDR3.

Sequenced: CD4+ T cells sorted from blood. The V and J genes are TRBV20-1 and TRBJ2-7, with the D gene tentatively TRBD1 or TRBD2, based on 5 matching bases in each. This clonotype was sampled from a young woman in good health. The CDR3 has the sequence CSATEGPSYEQYF. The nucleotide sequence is TGCAGTGCCACTGAGGGACCTTCATACGAGCAGTACTTC.